These 19 T cell receptor beta chains were all obtained from the same sample, sequenced in a study of blood T cell repertoires in COVID-19. Here immunoSEQ multiplex PCR was the method, and the copy in TCRdb shows in-frame clones only, minus some. The sample consists of 180,000 or so clones, 89% of them appearing once. The sequenced sample consisted of PBMCs or T cells enriched from blood (not recorded which). The source of these receptors is a young woman who had recovered from COVID-19.

The rearrangement links TRBV29-1 to TRBJ1-1; the D gene is possibly TRBD1 (5 bases). V was clipped by 1 base and J by 8 bases, with 5 bases between them. This CDR3 spans 10 amino acids. Looked up from germline, CDR1 is SQVTM and CDR2 is ANQGSEA. CDR3: CSVEGGEAFF. DNA for the CDR3: TGCAGCGTTGAAGGGGGCGAAGCTTTCTTT.

The chain uses TRBV29-1 and TRBJ1-2; 7 bases align to TRBD1. There are 13 residues in the CDR3. Germline loops: CDR1 SQVTM, CDR2 ANQGSEA. V lost 2 bases and J lost 3; bases outside the gene matches: 3. In nucleotides, the CDR3 is TGCAGCGTTGAAAATGACAGGGACTATGGCTACACCTTC. It codes for CSVENDRDYGYTF.

CDR3 sequence (DNA): TGTGCCAGCAGCAGAGGGGTGCGGGGGAACACTGAAGCTTTCTTT. It translates to CASSRGVRGNTEAFF. V is TRBV6-5 and J is TRBJ1-1, with D possibly TRBD1 on 5 matching bases. In germline, CDR1 is MNHEY, CDR2 SVGAGI. V was cut by 6 bases and J by 1 base, with 15 bases left in between. The CDR3 is made up of 15 amino acids.

The chain combines TRBV30 with TRBJ2-5; 9 positions agree with TRBD2. The CDR3 runs 15 residues. Germline V lookup: CDR1 GTSNPN, CDR2 SVGIG (reference sequence). V lost 1 base, J lost 4 bases, and 7 bases stayed unmatched. As DNA, the CDR3 is TGTGCCTGGAGTGGGGGGCGGGAGGGCCCAGAGACCCAGTACTTC. This encodes CAWSGGREGPETQYF.

V and J are TRBV9 and TRBJ1-2; TRBD1 might be the D (6 bases). Trimming removed 0 bases at V and 8 bases at J, with 14 bases between. CDR3 length: 14 amino acids. Germline CDR1 and CDR2: SGDLS and YYNGEE. The CDR3 protein is CASSVDDLQGGYTF. In DNA form, the CDR3 reads TGTGCCAGCAGCGTAGATGATTTACAGGGAGGCTACACCTTC.

The chain is built from TRBV30 and TRBJ1-2; TRBD1 matches at 9 bases. Germline trimming cut 0 bases from V and 5 bases from J; bases unmatched to any gene: 7. This CDR3 is built from 15 residues. CDR1 and CDR2 from the germline V gene are GTSNPN and SVGIG (reference sequence). CDR3 sequence: CAWSVPDRGSYGYTF. The DNA of the CDR3 is TGTGCCTGGAGTGTACCGGACAGGGGTTCTTATGGCTACACCTTC.

The V call is TRBV27, the J call TRBJ2-2; 7 positions match TRBD2. There are 18 residues in the CDR3. Germline V gives CDR1 MNHEY, CDR2 SMNVEV (reference sequence). J gave up 0 bases and V 2 bases, and 9 bases lay outside the gene matches. The CDR3 region has the DNA TGTGCCAGCAGTTTAAGGGTGATAGCGGGCGCGAACACCGGGGAGCTGTTTTTT. Its translation is CASSLRVIAGANTGELFF.

The gene calls are TRBV4-2 and TRBJ2-3; 13 bases line up with TRBD2. Germline V CDR1 and CDR2: LGHNA, YNFKEQ. The trim removed 4 bases at V and 4 bases at J, leaving 2 bases unmatched. The CDR3 has 15 residues. The CDR3: CASSPGLAGADTQYF. CDR3 nucleotide sequence: TGTGCCAGCAGCCCAGGACTAGCGGGAGCAGATACGCAGTATTTT.

With regard to this clone: Other DNA variants within this sample encode the same CDR3. This chain links TRBV5-4 with TRBJ2-2, with D tentatively TRBD1 (6 bases). Trimming pared 0 bases from V and 5 bases from J, leaving 8 bases between. Germline lookup yields CDR1 SGHNT and CDR2 YYREEE (reference sequence). There are 14 residues in the CDR3. As DNA, the CDR3 is TGTGCCAGCAGCTTGGAACAGGGTACCGGGGAGCTGTTTTTT. It encodes CASSLEQGTGELFF.

The rearrangement uses TRBV5-4 and TRBJ2-2, with 9 nucleotides matching TRBD2. CDR1 and CDR2 (germline): SGHNT, YYREEE (reference sequence). Trimming at V came to 6 bases and at J to 6 bases, leaving 9 bases not matched to a gene. The CDR3 runs to 15 residues. The CDR3 bases are TGTGCCAGCACCCATGGGACTAGCCCCGCCGGGGAGCTGTTTTTT. The encoded protein is CASTHGTSPAGELFF.

The chain recombines TRBV7-2 with TRBJ2-1, with 13 bases fitting TRBD2. Germline V gives CDR1 SGHTA, CDR2 FQGNSA. The CDR3 loop spans 19 amino acids. V gave up 4 bases and J gave up 0 bases; unmatched junction bases: 9. In nucleotides, the CDR3 is TGTGCCAGCAGCTCTCCGGGACTAGCGGGACCAAGCTCCTACAATGAGCAGTTCTTC. Encoded protein: CASSSPGLAGPSSYNEQFF.

V gene TRBV27 combines with J gene TRBJ1-2; D might be TRBD1 (6 bases). Germline V gene lookup returns CDR1 MNHEY and CDR2 SMNVEV (reference sequence). V dropped 2 bases and J dropped 6 bases, with 25 bases sitting between them. CDR3 size: 18 residues. The CDR3 coding sequence is TGTGCCAGCAGTTTAATCGGATTCGGAGGTACAGGGTTTAATGGCTACACCTTC. Its protein is CASSLIGFGGTGFNGYTF.

This chain links TRBV18 with TRBJ2-2; perhaps TRBD1 as D (6 bases). Germline V gene lookup returns CDR1 KGHSH and CDR2 LQKENI. The CDR3 runs to 15 residues. V was trimmed by 8 bases and J by 0 bases, leaving 13 bases between them. CDR3: CASTSTGSNTGELFF. The DNA for the CDR3 is TGTGCCAGCACCTCGACAGGTTCGAACACCGGGGAGCTGTTTTTT.

This sequence joins TRBV5-1 and TRBJ1-1; 9 nucleotides line up with TRBD1. There are 15 residues in the CDR3. Germline V CDR1 and CDR2: SGHRS, YFSETQ. The V segment lost 0 bases and the J segment 5 bases; nucleotides outside the gene matches: 5. CDR3 amino acids: CASSLVQGANTEAFF. CDR3 DNA: TGCGCCAGCAGCTTGGTACAGGGGGCAAATACTGAAGCTTTCTTT.

This clone was recorded a few times. The V gene is TRBV5-6, the J gene TRBJ2-7; 7 bases match TRBD1. Trimming took 4 bases from V and 2 from J; bases not matched to a gene: 9. Germline CDR1 reads SGHDT; CDR2 reads YYEEEE. This CDR3 region has 15 residues. The CDR3 DNA reads TGTGCCAGCAGCGGCCGGACAGGAGTAACCTACGAGCAGTACTTC. It codes for CASSGRTGVTYEQYF.

The table lists this clone with a count of one. This chain links TRBV5-1 with TRBJ2-1, with TRBD1 matching over 9 bases. The ends lost 3 bases at V and 0 bases at J; junction bases unmatched: 13. Germline CDR1 is SGHRS and CDR2 is YFSETQ. This CDR3 comprises 19 residues. CDR3 DNA sequence: TGCGCCAGCAGCTCACCCCCGGGACAGGGCCTCAGCTCCTACAATGAGCAGTTCTTC. Protein product: CASSSPPGQGLSSYNEQFF. Looking up the rest from reference TRBV5-1 and TRBJ2-1 gives the full variable domain: KAGVTQTPRYLIKTRGQQVTLSCSPISGHRSVSWYQQTPGQGLQFLFEYFSETQRNKGNFPGRFSGRQFSNSRSEMNVSTLELGDSALYLCASSSPPGQGLSSYNEQFFGPGTRLTVL.

This sequence joins TRBV27 and TRBJ1-1; TRBD1 agrees at 8 bases. The V segment lost 1 base and the J segment 4 bases; nucleotides outside the gene matches: 2. CDR3 length: 14 residues. The germline gives CDR1 MNHEY, CDR2 SMNVEV (reference sequence). CDR3 sequence (DNA): TGTGCCAGCAGTTTATGGACAGGGACCACTGAAGCTTTCTTT. Protein product: CASSLWTGTTEAFF.

The chain carries TRBV9 and TRBJ1-3; tentative D call: TRBD1 (5 bases). The CDR3 has 14 residues. V was shortened by 4 bases and J by 4 bases, with 12 bases between the two germline ends. The germline gives CDR1 SGDLS, CDR2 YYNGEE. CDR3 sequence: CASSLRDWGNTIYF. CDR3 in DNA: TGTGCCAGCAGCCTCCGGGACTGGGGAAACACCATATATTTT.

V is TRBV4-1 and J is TRBJ2-5; a weak D match, TRBD2 (6 bases). V shed 4 bases and J shed 7 bases, with 13 bases lying between them. In germline, CDR1 is MGHRA, CDR2 YSYEKL. The CDR3 sequence is 13 residues long. The CDR3: CASSRTTRGTQYF. In DNA form, the CDR3 reads TGCGCCAGCAGCCGCACGACTAGGGGGACCCAGTACTTC.